This TCR beta chain was identified in a study of shared clonotypes between healthy human individuals (TCRdb year 2020). Broadly, across the study: The cohort included a few men and two women between 18 and 49 years of age. Blood TCR repertoires of a handful of healthy adults were deeply sequenced to estimate repertoire size and the extent of clonotype sharing between individuals. To increase sequencing depth and limit assay-specific biases, TCR repertoire library preparation and sequencing were carried out by different laboratories using diverse techniques. Each donor's leukapheresis produced roughly between roughly 0.85 and 10 billion PBMCs.

TCR CDR3 regions were amplified from genomic DNA by multiplex PCR using the deep immunoSEQ assay. Genomic DNA extracted from each cell subset was distributed evenly over all wells of several immunoSEQ 96-well plates, and each plate served as one replicate. For unsorted PBMC, roughly 0.3 ug genomic DNA, equal to 30,000 or so T cell genomes, was loaded into each replicate PCR. Ten immunoSEQ deep assay plates were used to sequence unsorted PBMC genomic DNA. Purified libraries were quantified with a Qubit 3.0 fluorometer, sized on a Bioanalyzer 2100, and re-quantified with the KAPA Library Quantification kit. Every immunoSEQ 96-well plate was sequenced on a dedicated single-read 150-cycle Illumina NextSeq 550 flow cell. The authors' pipeline ran thus. The immunoSEQ output contained only junctional sequences without quality scores, so filtering could not match that applied to full-length reads. Sequences were annotated with PyIR, a Python wrapper for IgBLAST v1.9, using IMGT germline references to assign V/J genes and CDR3. Reads were filtered out if the reads had weak V/J assignments (E-value above 1e-6), no CDR3, stop codons, out-of-frame junctions, or ambiguous translated residues. V3J clonotypes were defined as sequences sharing the same inferred V gene, J gene, and CDR3 amino acid sequence. To compute the percentage overlap between repertoires, the number of shared unique clonotypes was divided by the size of the smaller repertoire. Three approaches were used to assess repertoire richness: RTK rarefaction, the Chao1 estimator, and Recon v2.1 estimates of unobserved clonotypes. TCRdb stores this immuneACCESS table with in-frame sequences only. Part of the clones is absent; in the studies checked, under half of the shortfall reflects unresolved V genes, and no reason is known for the rest. V and J calls and clone size are copied from that table; D and trimming were computed from the DNA. Here the sample has about 450,000 clones; less than 80% occur a single time. The ten most abundant clones make up more than 10% of the sample.

Donors were healthy HIV-negative adults with no recently reported acute infections or vaccinations. All donors were Caucasian adults living in Nashville, Tennessee, USA. In the unsorted samples, 90 million to 100 million PBMCs were counted, and genomic DNA was extracted using the QIAamp DNA Blood Mini kit. Blood was collected by leukapheresis, and PBMCs were isolated by Ficoll-Histopaque density gradient centrifugation and then cryopreserved in liquid nitrogen vapor phase. What the research found in general, with its limitations: The genetic and exposure-history diversity represented was limited by the small number of donors. Pairwise subsampling indicated that sequencing depth was expected to affect the degree of clonotype sharing among donors. Sampling was restricted to blood, and TCR repertoires in tissue are likely to differ from TCR repertoires in blood.

About this clone itself: The antigen it recognizes is unknown. No base quality values were provided; no much bigger clone lies one nucleotide off.

V is shortened by 0 bases, J by 0 bases, and the region joining them spans 13 bases. Reading from cysteine to phenylalanine, the CDR3 counts 17 amino acids. Left in the record is the CDR3 DNA by itself, 51 bases read in frame from the first base. Per the germline V gene, SGDLS is the CDR1 and YYNGEE is the CDR2. The receptor was isolated from a woman between 40 and 50 years old in good health. Some clones in this sample may be carry-over from other donors' samples. The rearranged segments are TRBV9 and TRBJ2-1, with an unclear D gene assignment. Material: PBMCs. The sequence in DNA is TGTGCCAGCAGCGTAGCCAAAGCGAGGAGCTCCTACAATGAGCAGTTCTTC. This sequence encodes CASSVAKARSSYNEQFF.